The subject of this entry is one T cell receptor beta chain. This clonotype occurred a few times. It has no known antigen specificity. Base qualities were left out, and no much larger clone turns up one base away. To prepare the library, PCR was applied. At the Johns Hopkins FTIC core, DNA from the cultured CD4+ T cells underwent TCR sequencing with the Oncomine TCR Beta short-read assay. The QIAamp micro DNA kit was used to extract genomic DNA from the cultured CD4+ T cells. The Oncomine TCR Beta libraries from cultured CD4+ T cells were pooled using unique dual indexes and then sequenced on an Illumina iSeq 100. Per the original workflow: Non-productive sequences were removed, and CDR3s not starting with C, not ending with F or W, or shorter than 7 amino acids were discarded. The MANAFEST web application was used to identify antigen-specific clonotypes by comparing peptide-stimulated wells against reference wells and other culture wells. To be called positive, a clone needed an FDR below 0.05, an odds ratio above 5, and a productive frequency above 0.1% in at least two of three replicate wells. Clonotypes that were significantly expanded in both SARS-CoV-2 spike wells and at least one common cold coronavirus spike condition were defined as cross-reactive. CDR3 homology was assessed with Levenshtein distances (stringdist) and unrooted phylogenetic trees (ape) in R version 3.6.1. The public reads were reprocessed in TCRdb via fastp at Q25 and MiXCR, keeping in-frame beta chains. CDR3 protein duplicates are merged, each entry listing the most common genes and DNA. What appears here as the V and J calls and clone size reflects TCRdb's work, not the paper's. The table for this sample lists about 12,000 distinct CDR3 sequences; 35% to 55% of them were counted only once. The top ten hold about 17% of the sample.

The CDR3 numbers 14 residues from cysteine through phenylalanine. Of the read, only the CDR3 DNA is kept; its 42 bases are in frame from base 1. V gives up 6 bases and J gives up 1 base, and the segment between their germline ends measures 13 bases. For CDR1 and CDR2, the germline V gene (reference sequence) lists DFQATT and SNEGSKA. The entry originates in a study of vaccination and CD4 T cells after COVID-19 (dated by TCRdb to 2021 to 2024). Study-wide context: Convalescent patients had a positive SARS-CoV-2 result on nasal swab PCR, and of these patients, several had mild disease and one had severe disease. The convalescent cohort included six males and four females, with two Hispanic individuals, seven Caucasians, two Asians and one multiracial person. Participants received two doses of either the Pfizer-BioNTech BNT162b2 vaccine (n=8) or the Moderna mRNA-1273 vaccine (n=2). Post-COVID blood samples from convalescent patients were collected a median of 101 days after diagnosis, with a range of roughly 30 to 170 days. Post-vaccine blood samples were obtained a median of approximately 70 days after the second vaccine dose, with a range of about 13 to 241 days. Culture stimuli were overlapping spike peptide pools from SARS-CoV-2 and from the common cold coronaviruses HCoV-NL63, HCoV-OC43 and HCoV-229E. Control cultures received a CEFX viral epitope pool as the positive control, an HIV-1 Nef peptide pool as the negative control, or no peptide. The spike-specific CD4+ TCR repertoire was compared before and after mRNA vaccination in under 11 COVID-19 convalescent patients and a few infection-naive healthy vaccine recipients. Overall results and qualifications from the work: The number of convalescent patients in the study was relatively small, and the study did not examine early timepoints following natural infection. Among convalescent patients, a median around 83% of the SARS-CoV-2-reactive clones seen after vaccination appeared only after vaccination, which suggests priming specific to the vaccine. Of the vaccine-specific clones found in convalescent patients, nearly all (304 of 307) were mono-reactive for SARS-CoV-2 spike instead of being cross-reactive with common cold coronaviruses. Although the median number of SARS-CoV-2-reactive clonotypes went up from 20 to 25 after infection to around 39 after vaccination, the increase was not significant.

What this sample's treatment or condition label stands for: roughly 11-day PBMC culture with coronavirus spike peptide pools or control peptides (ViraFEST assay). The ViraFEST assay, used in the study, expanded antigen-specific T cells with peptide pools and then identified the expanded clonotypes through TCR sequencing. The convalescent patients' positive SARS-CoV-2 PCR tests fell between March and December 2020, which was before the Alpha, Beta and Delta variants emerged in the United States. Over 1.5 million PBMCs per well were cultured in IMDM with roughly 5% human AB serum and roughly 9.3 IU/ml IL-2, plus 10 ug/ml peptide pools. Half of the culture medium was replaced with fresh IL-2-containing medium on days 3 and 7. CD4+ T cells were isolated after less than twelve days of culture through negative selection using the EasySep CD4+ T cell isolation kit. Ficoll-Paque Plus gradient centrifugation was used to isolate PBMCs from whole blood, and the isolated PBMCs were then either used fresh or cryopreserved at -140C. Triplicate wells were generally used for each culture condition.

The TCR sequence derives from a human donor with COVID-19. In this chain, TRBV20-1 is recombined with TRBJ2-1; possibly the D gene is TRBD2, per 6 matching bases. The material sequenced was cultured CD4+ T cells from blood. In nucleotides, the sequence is TGCAGTGCGCCAACGGGGGTATCCTACAATGAGCAGTTCTTC. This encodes CSAPTGVSYNEQFF.